The rows below give T cell receptor beta chains drawn from one sample of a study of cytomegalovirus exposure and HLA in healthy donors. The repertoire was sequenced with immunoSEQ multiplex PCR; TCRdb's copy has only in-frame clones and lacks some. The repertoire has 100,000 to 150,000 clones, about three quarters of them found once; the top ten carry under 5%. The material sequenced was PBMCs. The source of these receptors is a man aged 30 to 39 in good health and CMV-seronegative. CDR3s include the opening cysteine and the closing phenylalanine or tryptophan. Each record gives: CDR3 length, J gene, V gene, CDR3 protein.

15 TRBJ1-1 TRBV15 CATSRRGRGQFEAFF
16 TRBJ2-7 TRBV7-8 CASSFPRRGPSYEQYF
13 TRBJ1-2 TRBV9 CASSVGTNYGYTF
15 TRBJ1-2 TRBV18 CASSPLREAGTGYTF
16 TRBJ2-3 TRBV7-9 CASSPLRGQSTDTQYF
18 TRBJ2-2 TRBV5-4 CASSTGQGAGRGTGELFF
12 TRBJ1-2 TRBV29-1 CSVDRGAYGYTF
13 TRBJ2-3 TRBV4-1 CASGGGRQDTQYF
13 TRBJ1-2 TRBV13 CASSLVPADGYTF
14 TRBJ2-1 TRBV6-5 CASRTPGTGSEQFF
12 TRBJ1-2 TRBV5-8 CASSLRDYGYTF
13 TRBJ1-1 TRBV9 CASSLSGGTEAFF
14 TRBJ2-3 TRBV2 CASTWDRGGDTQYF
15 TRBJ2-1 TRBV11-2 CASSFLLAGVEEQFF
13 TRBJ2-3 TRBV28 CASRSHNTDTQYF
16 TRBJ2-5 TRBV7-3 CASSLGMSSGWETQYF
14 TRBJ1-2 TRBV9 CASSVEGAGYGYTF
17 TRBJ2-3 TRBV5-1 CASSLPSAGGTTDTQYF